This entry lists 12 T cell receptor beta chains sequenced from one sample in a study of cytomegalovirus exposure and HLA in healthy donors. The PCR was carried out with 60 Vbeta primers and 13 Jbeta primers. Generated by immunoSEQ multiplex PCR, the TCRdb table keeps only in-frame clones and is missing some. The sample spans over 100,000 clones; the ten largest clones claim approximately 1.7%. The sequencing input was PBMCs. These TCRs come from a woman between 40 and 55 years old in good health and CMV-seropositive.

This chain links TRBV7-3 with TRBJ1-6, with D hard to call. Deletions cut 5 bases from V and 0 bases from J, with 14 bases between. The CDR3 is made up of 17 amino acids. In germline, CDR1 is SGHTA, CDR2 FQGTGA. The CDR3 DNA is TGTGCCAGCAGCCTAGGCCCCAGAAGCTCCTATAATTCACCCCTCCACTTT. Translation gives CASSLGPRSSYNSPLHF.

CDR3 sequence: CASSESRTENTEAFF. The CDR3 coding sequence is TGTGCCAGCAGTGAATCCAGGACTGAGAACACTGAAGCTTTCTTT. The chain carries TRBV2 and TRBJ1-1; D is unclear. CDR3 length equals 15 residues. V lost 2 bases, J lost 1 base, and 11 bases lay in between. From germline, CDR1 is SNHLY and CDR2 FYNNEI. Variable domain in full (rest from reference TRBV2 and TRBJ1-1): EPEVTQTPSHQVTQMGQEVILRCVPISNHLYFYWYRQILGQKVEFLVSFYNNEISEKSEIFDDQFSVERPDGSNFTLKIRSTKLEDSAMYFCASSESRTENTEAFFGQGTRLTVV.

V is TRBV15 and J is TRBJ2-7; 8 bases map to TRBD1. The CDR3 is 14 residues long. The V gene's germline CDR1 is LNHNV and CDR2 YYDKDF (reference sequence). The junction had 7 bases not matched to a gene; V was cut back by 6 bases and J by 3 bases. CDR3 sequence (DNA): TGTGCCACCAGTACTATGGGACAGGACTACGAGCAGTACTTC. Its translation is CATSTMGQDYEQYF.

This chain uses TRBV29-1 with TRBJ1-5, with 8 bases that match TRBD1. Germline V gives CDR1 SQVTM, CDR2 ANQGSEA. The CDR3 sequence is 15 residues long. Trimming removed 6 bases from V and 0 bases from J; junction bases left unmatched: 7. The DNA of the CDR3 is TGCAGCGTGGCACTGACAGGGGATAGCAATCAGCCCCAGCATTTT. This encodes CSVALTGDSNQPQHF.

The J gene is TRBJ2-4, the V gene TRBV10-1; 7 bases align to TRBD1. The germline V gene has CDR1 WNHNN and CDR2 SYGVQD (reference sequence). This CDR3 is built from 17 residues. V shed 2 bases, J shed 0 bases, and the junction held 7 bases outside the gene matches. In nucleotides, the CDR3 is TGCGCCAGCAGTGAGACCACAGGGGAAGGAGCCAAAAACATTCAGTACTTC. Its protein product is CASSETTGEGAKNIQYF.

The chain combines TRBV2 with TRBJ2-5; 8 bases are a match to TRBD2. From germline, CDR1 is SNHLY and CDR2 FYNNEI. J gave up 1 base and V 7 bases, and 8 bases lay outside the gene matches. CDR3 length: 15 amino acids. This CDR3 is CASKTAGASQETQYF. CDR3 DNA sequence: TGTGCCAGCAAAACAGCGGGAGCCTCCCAAGAGACCCAGTACTTC. Combining the CDR3 with reference TRBV2 and TRBJ2-5 gives the whole variable domain EPEVTQTPSHQVTQMGQEVILRCVPISNHLYFYWYRQILGQKVEFLVSFYNNEISEKSEIFDDQFSVERPDGSNFTLKIRSTKLEDSAMYFCASKTAGASQETQYFGPGTRLLVL.

The chain recombines TRBV6-5 with TRBJ2-7, with 11 bases matching TRBD2. Germline CDR1 and CDR2: MNHEY and SVGAGI. Trimming at V came to 1 base and at J to 3 bases, leaving 2 bases not matched to a gene. The CDR3 spans 15 residues. The CDR3 reads CASSYFTSGSYEQYF. CDR3 sequence (DNA): TGTGCCAGCAGTTACTTCACTAGCGGGAGCTACGAGCAGTACTTC.

The gene calls are TRBV19 and TRBJ2-2; TRBD1 agrees at 8 bases. CDR1 is LNHDA and CDR2 is SQIVND in the germline V gene (reference sequence). This CDR3 comprises 15 residues. Trimming took 5 bases from V and 6 from J; bases not matched to a gene: 8. The CDR3 region has the DNA TGTGCCAGTAGTCGCCAGGGGGCGCTACCCGGGGAGCTGTTTTTT. This gives the protein CASSRQGALPGELFF.

This chain uses TRBV6-1 with TRBJ1-2; D may be TRBD1 (5 bases). V lost 3 bases, J lost 8 bases, and 16 bases lay in between. The CDR3 contains 14 residues. CDR1 is MNHNS and CDR2 is SASEGT in the germline V gene. DNA for the CDR3: TGTGCCAGCAGTGACCATAGGGGTACTCAAGGCTACACCTTC. It encodes CASSDHRGTQGYTF.

CDR3 bases: TGTGCCAGCAGTTTATGGGCAGACAATCAGCCCCAGCATTTT. Amino acid sequence: CASSLWADNQPQHF. This rearrangement joins TRBV28 to TRBJ1-5; no clear D. Trimming pared 0 bases from V and 3 bases from J, leaving 6 bases between. Germline V CDR1 and CDR2: MDHEN, SYDVKM. This CDR3 comprises 14 residues.

The gene calls are TRBV6-1 and TRBJ2-4, with 7 positions matching TRBD1. V shed 0 bases, J shed 2 bases, and the junction held 10 bases outside the gene matches. The CDR3 contains 18 residues. Looked up from germline, CDR1 is MNHNS and CDR2 is SASEGT. For the CDR3, the DNA is TGTGCCAGCAGTGAAGCAGGTCCGGAACAGGGGCCCAAAAACATTCAGTACTTC. It codes for CASSEAGPEQGPKNIQYF.

The rearrangement joins TRBV5-1 to TRBJ2-3; TRBD2 matches at 12 bases. CDR1 and CDR2 from the germline V gene are SGHRS and YFSETQ. The V and J ends lost 3 bases and 4 bases, in that order; junction bases with no gene match: 15. The CDR3 runs to 19 residues. CDR3 region: CASSSAPSGRAEKADTQYF. DNA of the CDR3: TGCGCCAGCAGCTCAGCCCCTAGCGGGAGGGCCGAAAAGGCAGATACGCAGTATTTT.